These T cell receptor beta chains were read from a single sample in a study of blood T cell repertoires in COVID-19. TCRdb's table, derived via immunoSEQ multiplex PCR, lists solely in-frame clones and lacks some. Of some 180,000 clones in the sample, around 81% were seen once. Sequencing input: peripheral blood. The receptors originated from a woman aged 40 to 49 with COVID-19, enrolled during active disease. CDR3s include the opening cysteine and the closing phenylalanine or tryptophan. The D gene is left open where the match is weak. Not every row has a clone size; where given, it reads once, few, many or a size class.

length	J	size	D	V	DNA	CDR3
14	TRBJ2-7	.	TRBD1	TRBV27	TGTGCCAGCAGGCAGACAGGGACACATTACGAGCAGTACTTC	CASRQTGTHYEQYF
12	TRBJ1-2	.	.	TRBV19	TGTGCCAGTGCAACGGGACATTTTGACTACACCTTC	CASATGHFDYTF
17	TRBJ2-3	.	TRBD2	TRBV16	TGTGCCAGCAGCCCCCCCGGATTGCGGGGGAACACAGATACGCAGTATTTT	CASSPPGLRGNTDTQYF
14	TRBJ2-5	.	.	TRBV7-8	TGTGCCAGCCAAAGGGGGGGGAGGTTCGAGACCCAGTACTTC	CASQRGGRFETQYF
14	TRBJ2-1	once	.	TRBV5-1	TGCGCCAGCCAGGGTGGTGGGTCCTACAATGAGCAGTTCTTC	CASQGGGSYNEQFF
15	TRBJ2-1	.	TRBD2	TRBV19	TGTGCCAGTAGGGGGGGTAGCGGGAGGGCCTATGAGCAGTTCTTC	CASRGGSGRAYEQFF
15	TRBJ2-5	.	.	TRBV10-3	TGTGCCATCAGCCTAAGGGGCAGGGATCAAGAGACCCAGTACTTC	CAISLRGRDQETQYF
17	TRBJ1-3	.	TRBD1	TRBV15	TGTGCCACCAGGAACAACTGGGACAGGAATTTTGGAAACACCATATATTTT	CATRNNWDRNFGNTIYF
13	TRBJ2-3	.	.	TRBV3-1/TRBV3-2	TGTGCCAGCAGCCAAGGCGGGGCAGATACGCAGTATTTT	CASSQGGADTQYF
15	TRBJ2-3	once	TRBD2	TRBV19	TGTGCCAGTAGTCCGCGGACTAGCCTCCCAGATACGCAGTATTTT	CASSPRTSLPDTQYF
15	TRBJ2-1	.	.	TRBV7-3	TGTGCCAGCAGCCACCTAGGGAGCGGGTTGAATGAGCAGTTCTTC	CASSHLGSGLNEQFF
14	TRBJ1-2	.	.	TRBV21-1	TGTGCCAGCAGCCCCCGTAGCAGGGTTCCGGGCTACACCTTC	CASSPRSRVPGYTF
17	TRBJ2-1	few	TRBD2	TRBV7-9	TGTGCCAGCAGCCATAGACCTAGCGGGAGGGCCGGCAATGAGCAGTTCTTC	CASSHRPSGRAGNEQFF
21	TRBJ2-1	.	TRBD2	TRBV15	TGTGCCACCAGCAGAGCCAGGGGGACTAGCGGGAGGGCCGGGTCCTACAATGAGCAGTTCTTC	CATSRARGTSGRAGSYNEQFF
13	TRBJ2-5	.	.	TRBV19	TGTGCCAGTAGTATTGGGAGCAGGGAGACCCAGTACTTC	CASSIGSRETQYF
13	TRBJ2-1	once	.	TRBV11-3	TGTGCCAGCTCCCCGGAGGCCTACAATGAGCAGTTCTTC	CASSPEAYNEQFF
14	TRBJ2-1	.	.	TRBV15	TGTGCCACCAGCAGAGGGCCTGGCAGGCGTGAGCAGTTCTTC	CATSRGPGRREQFF
15	TRBJ2-3	few	.	TRBV19	TGTGCCAGTAGTATGGATGAGAGCGGCACAGATACGCAGTATTTT	CASSMDESGTDTQYF
15	TRBJ2-3	.	.	TRBV27	TGTGCCAGCAGTTTGGGGGACATAGACACAGATACGCAGTATTTT	CASSLGDIDTDTQYF
15	TRBJ2-1	.	TRBD2	TRBV28	TGTGCCAGCAGTTTACCCGGACTAGCGGGAACGGAGCAGTTCTTC	CASSLPGLAGTEQFF
15	TRBJ1-5	.	.	TRBV2	TGTGCCAGCAGTGACGGGACAACAATCTATCAGCCCCAGCATTTT	CASSDGTTIYQPQHF
19	TRBJ2-2	.	TRBD2	TRBV19	TGTGCCAGTAGTATTCAATACGGGTCCTGGCTAGCGGGGGACGGGGAGCTGTTTTTT	CASSIQYGSWLAGDGELFF
13	TRBJ2-6	once	.	TRBV12-3/TRBV12-4	TGTGCCAGCAGATACTCTGGGGCCAACGTCCTGACTTTC	CASRYSGANVLTF
17	TRBJ2-7	once	TRBD1	TRBV28	TGTGCCAGCAGTTTGGATACCGGGACAGGAAAGTCCTACGAGCAGTACTTC	CASSLDTGTGKSYEQYF
16	TRBJ2-1	.	TRBD2	TRBV7-8	TGTGCCAGCGGCGCCGGAGCGGGAGTGAGCTACAATGAGCAGTTCTTC	CASGAGAGVSYNEQFF
17	TRBJ1-2	once	.	TRBV7-6	TGTGCCAGCAGCCTTCGACCCGGGGGGAGCGAAGCCTATGGCTACACCTTC	CASSLRPGGSEAYGYTF
13	TRBJ1-2	.	TRBD1	TRBV2	TGTGCCAGCAGTCCCGACAGGGGATATGGCTACACCTTC	CASSPDRGYGYTF
15	TRBJ1-2	.	.	TRBV4-1	TGCGCCAGCAGCCAAGATCAGAGGTTAAACTATGGCTACACCTTC	CASSQDQRLNYGYTF
15	TRBJ2-5	once	TRBD2	TRBV9	TGTGCCAGCTCGACCGGGACTAGCTTTGAGGAGACCCAGTACTTC	CASSTGTSFEETQYF
15	TRBJ1-1	.	.	TRBV6-2/TRBV6-3	TGTGCCAGCAGTAAGAGAGGGGGAACGAACACTGAAGCTTTCTTT	CASSKRGGTNTEAFF
17	TRBJ2-3	.	TRBD2	TRBV6-4	TGTGCCAGCAGTGTGACTAGCGGGGGGGCAAGCACAGATACGCAGTATTTT	CASSVTSGGASTDTQYF
13	TRBJ2-4	.	TRBD2	TRBV9	TGTGCCAGCAGCGTAGATCGGGCTAGCGGCAAGTACTTC	CASSVDRASGKYF
14	TRBJ1-2	once	.	TRBV4-2	TGTGCCAGCAGCCAAGATTTCGGGAGCTATGGCTACACCTTC	CASSQDFGSYGYTF
13	TRBJ2-1	.	.	TRBV4-1	TGCGCCAGCAGCCCGGAGGTCCCCCCTGCGCAGTTCTTC	CASSPEVPPAQFF
14	TRBJ1-2	.	.	TRBV27	TGTGCCAGCAGTTTGGCTACAGGAATGGGTGGCTACACCTTC	CASSLATGMGGYTF
14	TRBJ1-1	.	TRBD1	TRBV7-3	TGTGCCAGCAGGCCAGGACAGGGGGGAGGTGAAGCTTTCTTT	CASRPGQGGGEAFF
15	TRBJ2-3	.	TRBD2	TRBV2	TGTGCCAGCAGTAGGGACTACGGAGGGGAAGATACGCAGTATTTT	CASSRDYGGEDTQYF
13	TRBJ1-6	once	.	TRBV30	TGTGCCTGGAGCCCTGGGGGGTCCTCACCCCTCCACTTT	CAWSPGGSSPLHF
15	TRBJ2-5	.	.	TRBV12-5	TGTGCTAGTGCCACTGGAACGAAGGGGCAAGAGACCCAGTACTTC	CASATGTKGQETQYF
13	TRBJ1-3	.	TRBD1	TRBV4-1	TGCGCCAGCAGCCTACAGGGGGAGGGGACCATATATTTT	CASSLQGEGTIYF
14	TRBJ1-6	.	.	TRBV30	TGTGCCTGGAGTGATAACAGGGCTGCTTCACCCCTCCACTTT	CAWSDNRAASPLHF
15	TRBJ1-3	.	TRBD1	TRBV7-9	TGTGCCAGCAGCTCGACAGGGGGAAAAGGAAACACCATATATTTT	CASSSTGGKGNTIYF
14	TRBJ1-1	.	.	TRBV6-6	TGTGCCAGCAGCTTAACAGAGAAGAACACTGAAGCTTTCTTT	CASSLTEKNTEAFF
14	TRBJ1-2	.	.	TRBV7-9	TGTGCCAGCAGCTCGATTGGGGCATCCTATGGCTACACCTTC	CASSSIGASYGYTF
14	TRBJ2-7	.	.	TRBV3-1/TRBV3-2	TGTGCCAGCAGCCAAGAGGGCCGCGCAGGCGAGCAGTACTTC	CASSQEGRAGEQYF
13	TRBJ1-1	few	.	TRBV7-9	TGTGCCAGCAGCCGACCATCCGGGACTGAAGCTTTCTTT	CASSRPSGTEAFF
15	TRBJ1-6	.	TRBD1	TRBV3-1/TRBV3-2	TGTGCCAGCAGCCCTGGACAGGGGGTCTATTCACCCCTCCACTTT	CASSPGQGVYSPLHF
13	TRBJ2-7	few	.	TRBV4-1	TGCGCCAGCAGCCAATCCAGGTACGACGAGCAGTACTTC	CASSQSRYDEQYF
15	TRBJ2-5	.	TRBD2	TRBV18	TGTGCCAGCTCACCGGAGGGACTAGCGGGGGATTTTCAGTACTTC	CASSPEGLAGDFQYF
13	TRBJ2-5	.	.	TRBV18	TGTGCCAGCTCACCTCGCCAGCAAGAGACCCAGTACTTC	CASSPRQQETQYF
12	TRBJ1-1	.	.	TRBV7-9	TGTGCCAGCAGCTTCTCGAACACTGAAGCTTTCTTT	CASSFSNTEAFF
15	TRBJ1-5	.	TRBD1	TRBV6-6	TGTGCCAGCAGTTCCAGACAGGGGAGAAATCAGCCCCAGCATTTT	CASSSRQGRNQPQHF
13	TRBJ2-3	few	.	TRBV7-9	TGTGCCAGCAGCTTTGCGACTCCAGATACGCAGTATTTT	CASSFATPDTQYF
15	TRBJ2-2	.	TRBD2	TRBV11-2	TGTGCCAGCAGCTTAGATCGGGGGGGCACCGGGGAGCTGTTTTTT	CASSLDRGGTGELFF
14	TRBJ2-5	once	TRBD1	TRBV5-6	TGTGCCAGCAGCGCCGACAGGGGGCGAGAGACCCAGTACTTC	CASSADRGRETQYF
14	TRBJ1-5	.	.	TRBV28	TGTGCCAGCAGTCCCTCCCGGGGGGGTCAGCCCCAGCATTTT	CASSPSRGGQPQHF
15	TRBJ2-6	few	.	TRBV15	TGTGCCACCAACCCGGACTTTTCTGGGGCCAACGTCCTGACTTTC	CATNPDFSGANVLTF